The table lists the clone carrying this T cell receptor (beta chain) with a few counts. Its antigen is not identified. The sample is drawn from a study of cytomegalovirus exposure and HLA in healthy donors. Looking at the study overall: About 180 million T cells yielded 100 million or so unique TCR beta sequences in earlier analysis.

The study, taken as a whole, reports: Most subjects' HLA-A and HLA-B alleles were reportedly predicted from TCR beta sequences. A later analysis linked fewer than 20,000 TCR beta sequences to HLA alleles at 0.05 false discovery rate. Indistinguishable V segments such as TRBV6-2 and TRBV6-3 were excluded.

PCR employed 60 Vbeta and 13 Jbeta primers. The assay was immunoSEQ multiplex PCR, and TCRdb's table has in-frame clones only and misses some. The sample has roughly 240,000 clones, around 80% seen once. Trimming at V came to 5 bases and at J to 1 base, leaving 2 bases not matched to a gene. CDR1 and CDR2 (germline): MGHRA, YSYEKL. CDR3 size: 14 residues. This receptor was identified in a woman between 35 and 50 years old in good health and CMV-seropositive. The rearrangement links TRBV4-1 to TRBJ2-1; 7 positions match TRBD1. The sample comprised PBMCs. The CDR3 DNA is TGCGCCAGCAGCGACAGGGTGTCCTACAATGAGCAGTTCTTC. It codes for CASSDRVSYNEQFF.